The rows below give T cell receptor beta chains drawn from one sample of a study of T cells in Graves' hyperthyroidism and ophthalmopathy. TCRdb passed the multiplex PCR reads through MiXCR, listing each CDR3 protein once. The sample lists about 380,000 distinct CDR3 sequences, approximately 13% seen once, with 20% in the top ten. Specimen: blood. These receptor sequences come from a man aged 25 to 40 with Graves' hyperthyroidism that later progressed to Graves' ophthalmopathy. Both conserved end residues are part of each CDR3. The D gene is left open where the match is weak. The size entry is marked missing in some rows and otherwise reads once, few, many or a size class.

CDR3 length: 14
clone size: -
D gene: -
V gene: TRBV7-9
J gene: TRBJ1-1
CDR3 DNA: TGTGCCGGCAGGGGCTGGGGTTTGAACACTGAAGCTTTCTTT
CDR3 protein: CAGRGWGLNTEAFF

CDR3 length: 17
clone size: few
D gene: TRBD1
V gene: TRBV6-4
J gene: TRBJ2-7
CDR3 DNA: TGTGCCAGCAGTTACTCGATGTCGGGACAGGGAGCCTACGAGCAGTACTTC
CDR3 protein: CASSYSMSGQGAYEQYF

CDR3 length: 16
clone size: few
D gene: TRBD1
V gene: TRBV29-1
J gene: TRBJ2-2
CDR3 DNA: TGCAGCGTACCCGGGTGGGGGAACAGGGGGGACGGGGAGCTGTTTTTT
CDR3 protein: CSVPGWGNRGDGELFF

CDR3 length: 13
clone size: many
D gene: -
V gene: TRBV6-6
J gene: TRBJ1-1
CDR3 DNA: TGTGCCAGCAGTTACCTGGGCGGTCCCGAGGCTTTCTTT
CDR3 protein: CASSYLGGPEAFF

CDR3 length: 14
clone size: few
D gene: -
V gene: TRBV19
J gene: TRBJ1-5
CDR3 DNA: TGTGCCAGTAGTATTGGTTTGAGGGGACAGCCCCAGCATTTT
CDR3 protein: CASSIGLRGQPQHF

CDR3 length: 10
clone size: -
D gene: -
V gene: TRBV29-1
J gene: TRBJ1-1
CDR3 DNA: TGCAGCGTTGTAGTCTTTGAAGCTTTCTTT
CDR3 protein: CSVVVFEAFF

CDR3 length: 16
clone size: few
D gene: TRBD2
V gene: TRBV27
J gene: TRBJ2-3
CDR3 DNA: TGTGCCAGCACCCCGGGGGGGGGGCCTGTCACAGATACGCAGTATTTT
CDR3 protein: CASTPGGGPVTDTQYF

CDR3 length: 15
clone size: many
D gene: -
V gene: TRBV7-9
J gene: TRBJ1-1
CDR3 DNA: TGTGCCAGCAGCTTTGGAACCTCCTTGATTACTGAAGCTTTCTTT
CDR3 protein: CASSFGTSLITEAFF

CDR3 length: 15
clone size: many
D gene: -
V gene: TRBV11-2
J gene: TRBJ1-2
CDR3 DNA: TGTGCCAGCAGCTTAGAGGGCAGTAATTTCTATGGCTACACCTTC
CDR3 protein: CASSLEGSNFYGYTF

CDR3 length: 17
clone size: few
D gene: -
V gene: TRBV19
J gene: TRBJ1-1
CDR3 DNA: TGTGCCAGTAGTAGAGGAGAATTCCGGGTCGTTAACACTGAAGCTTTCTTT
CDR3 protein: CASSRGEFRVVNTEAFF

CDR3 length: 14
clone size: many
D gene: TRBD1
V gene: TRBV5-1
J gene: TRBJ2-3
CDR3 DNA: TGCGCCAGCAGTACCGACAGGGGGACAGATACGCAGTATTTT
CDR3 protein: CASSTDRGTDTQYF

CDR3 length: 14
clone size: many
D gene: TRBD2
V gene: TRBV12-3/TRBV12-4
J gene: TRBJ2-1
CDR3 DNA: TGTGCCAGCAAGCCGGCGGGGGGGCGAAATGAGCAGTTCTTC
CDR3 protein: CASKPAGGRNEQFF

CDR3 length: 17
clone size: -
D gene: TRBD1
V gene: TRBV9
J gene: TRBJ1-5
CDR3 DNA: TGTGCCAGCAGCCCAGCCCTGGACAGGGGTAATAATCAGCCCCAGCATTTT
CDR3 protein: CASSPALDRGNNQPQHF

CDR3 length: 14
clone size: many
D gene: TRBD1
V gene: TRBV2
J gene: TRBJ1-1
CDR3 DNA: TGTGCCAGCAGTGCGGACAGGGGGGACACTGAAGCTTTCTTT
CDR3 protein: CASSADRGDTEAFF

CDR3 length: 15
clone size: many
D gene: TRBD2
V gene: TRBV7-2
J gene: TRBJ2-1
CDR3 DNA: TGTGCCAGCAGCTTAGCAGCGGGGGGGTTGATTGAGCAGTTCTTC
CDR3 protein: CASSLAAGGLIEQFF

CDR3 length: 12
clone size: many
D gene: -
V gene: TRBV3-1
J gene: TRBJ2-7
CDR3 DNA: TGTGCCAGCAGCCGTCGTAGTGGCGAGCAGTACTTC
CDR3 protein: CASSRRSGEQYF

CDR3 length: 13
clone size: -
D gene: -
V gene: TRBV19
J gene: TRBJ1-6
CDR3 DNA: TGTGCCAGTAGTACGGCGGTGAATTCACCCCTCCACTTT
CDR3 protein: CASSTAVNSPLHF

CDR3 length: 15
clone size: -
D gene: -
V gene: TRBV20-1
J gene: TRBJ2-2
CDR3 DNA: TGCAGTGCTAGGGTCGCGGGGCTGAACACCGGGGAGCTGTTTTTT
CDR3 protein: CSARVAGLNTGELFF

CDR3 length: 13
clone size: few
D gene: -
V gene: TRBV19
J gene: TRBJ2-1
CDR3 DNA: TGTGCCAGTAGTATAGCCCGAAGGGGTGAGCAGTTCTTC
CDR3 protein: CASSIARRGEQFF

CDR3 length: 14
clone size: -
D gene: -
V gene: TRBV5-1
J gene: TRBJ2-7
CDR3 DNA: TGCGCCAGCAGCCTGGAGGGAGCCTTGTACGAGCAGTACTTC
CDR3 protein: CASSLEGALYEQYF

CDR3 length: 12
clone size: -
D gene: -
V gene: TRBV7-9
J gene: TRBJ1-2
CDR3 DNA: TGTGCCAGCAGCTTAGTTAGCTTTGGCTACACCTTC
CDR3 protein: CASSLVSFGYTF

CDR3 length: 12
clone size: many
D gene: -
V gene: TRBV12-3/TRBV12-4
J gene: TRBJ2-7
CDR3 DNA: TGTGCCTCGGGGCAGGGAGCATACGAGCAGTACTTC
CDR3 protein: CASGQGAYEQYF